The present TCR beta chain was sequenced within a study of early T cells in non-severe SARS-CoV-2 infection (dated by TCRdb to the early 2020s). Background on the whole study: Because TCR sequencing relied on bulk RNA taken from unsorted whole blood, pairing of alpha and beta chains was not possible.

Library preparation employed 5' RACE. The sample was run on a NextSeq 500. The TCR library protocol attached unique molecular identifiers to individual cDNA molecules to correct for sequencing error and PCR bias. Sequencing covered both TCR alpha and beta chains, and within each sample the abundances of alpha and beta sequences were tightly co-correlated. Turning to the authors' computational methods: Decombinator V4 was used to annotate TCR sequences for V gene, J gene and CDR3. TCRs were defined as expanded if a significant change between any two time points was detected under a Poisson model with p below 0.0001. Abundances of TCRs were expressed as counts per million after normalisation to the total number of TCRs sequenced in each sample. TRAV1-2 paired with TRAJ12, TRAJ20 or TRAJ33 defined MAIT TCRs, while TRAV10 paired with TRAJ18 defined iNKT TCRs. VDJdb, accessed 1 November 2021, was searched for CMV, EBV and SARS-CoV-2 annotated TCRs, with TCRs annotated for multiple antigens excluded. TCRdb handled the public reads itself, with Q25 trimming in fastp and clone calling in MiXCR, and kept productive beta chains. Every distinct CDR3 protein forms one entry, paired with its most common genes and DNA. The V and J calls here are based on TCRdb, not the publication. The sample data list about 90,000 distinct CDR3 sequences, and 12% of these were observed just once. Jointly, the top ten make up approximately 4% of the sample.

This was a case-control study nested in a cohort of healthcare workers in London, UK, who had nasopharyngeal swab PCR tests and blood samples taken every week. Healthcare workers were enrolled in the week of the UK lockdown, from 23 to 31 March 2020, and were followed every week for up to about 16 weeks. As to this clonotype: Its antigen is not yet known. No clone much larger than this one lies a single base away; base qualities are absent.

Broader findings and caveats from the paper: Matching against VDJdb was skewed toward anti-spike CD8 responses, likely underestimated virus-specific expansions, and missed private and CD4 specificities.

Sequences GTSNPN (CDR1) and SVGIG (CDR2) are obtained from the germline V gene (reference sequence). The CDR3 covers 16 residues, taking in both the cysteine and the phenylalanine. The kept DNA is CDR3 alone, 48 bases in frame from the first base. The V and J ends are trimmed by 2 bases and 0 bases, leaving 14 bases between them. This sequence uses TRBV30 and TRBJ1-5; the D gene remains uncertain. Sequenced here: whole blood, sampled at baseline. The TCR sequence derives from an adult who was a healthcare worker with PCR-confirmed SARS-CoV-2 infection or an uninfected control (not recorded which). The bases read TGTGCCTGGAGTCCTATTGACCGTTATAGCAATCAGCCCCAGCATTTT. Its protein product is CAWSPIDRYSNQPQHF.